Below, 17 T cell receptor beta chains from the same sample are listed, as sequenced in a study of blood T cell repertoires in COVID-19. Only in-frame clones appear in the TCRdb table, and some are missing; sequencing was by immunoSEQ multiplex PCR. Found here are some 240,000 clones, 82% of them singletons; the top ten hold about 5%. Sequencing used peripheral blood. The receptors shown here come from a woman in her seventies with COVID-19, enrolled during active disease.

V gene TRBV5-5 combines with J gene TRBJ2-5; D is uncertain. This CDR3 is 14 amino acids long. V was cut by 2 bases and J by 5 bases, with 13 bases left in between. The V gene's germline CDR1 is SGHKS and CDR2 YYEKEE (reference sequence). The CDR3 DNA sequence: TGTGCCAGCAGCTTTGTTCGGAGCTGGGAGACCCAGTACTTC. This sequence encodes CASSFVRSWETQYF.

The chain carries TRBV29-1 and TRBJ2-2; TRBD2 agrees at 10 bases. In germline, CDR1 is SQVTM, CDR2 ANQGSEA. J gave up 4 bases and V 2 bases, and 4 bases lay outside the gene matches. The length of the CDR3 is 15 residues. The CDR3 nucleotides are TGCAGCGTTGAACTACTAGCGGGAATCACCGGGGAGCTGTTTTTT. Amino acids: CSVELLAGITGELFF.

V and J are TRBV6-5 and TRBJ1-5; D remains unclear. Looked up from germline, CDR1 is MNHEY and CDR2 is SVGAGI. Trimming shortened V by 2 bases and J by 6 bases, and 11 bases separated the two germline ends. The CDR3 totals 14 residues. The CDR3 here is CASSYLKTGQPQHF. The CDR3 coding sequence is TGTGCCAGCAGTTACCTAAAAACCGGTCAGCCCCAGCATTTT.

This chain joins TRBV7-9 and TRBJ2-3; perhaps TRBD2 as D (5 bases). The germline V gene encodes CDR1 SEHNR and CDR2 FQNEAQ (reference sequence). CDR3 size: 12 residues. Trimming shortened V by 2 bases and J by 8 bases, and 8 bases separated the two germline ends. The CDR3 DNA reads TGTGCCAGCAGCTTACGCGAGGGTACGCAGTATTTT. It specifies CASSLREGTQYF.

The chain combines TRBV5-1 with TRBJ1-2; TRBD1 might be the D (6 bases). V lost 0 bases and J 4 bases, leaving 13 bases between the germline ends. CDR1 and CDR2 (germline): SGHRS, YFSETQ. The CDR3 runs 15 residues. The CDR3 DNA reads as TGCGCCAGCAGCTTGGACAGGGATATAGGCTATGGCTACACCTTC. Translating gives CASSLDRDIGYGYTF. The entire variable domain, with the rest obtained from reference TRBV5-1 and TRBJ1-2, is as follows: KAGVTQTPRYLIKTRGQQVTLSCSPISGHRSVSWYQQTPGQGLQFLFEYFSETQRNKGNFPGRFSGRQFSNSRSEMNVSTLELGDSALYLCASSLDRDIGYGYTFGSGTRLTVV.

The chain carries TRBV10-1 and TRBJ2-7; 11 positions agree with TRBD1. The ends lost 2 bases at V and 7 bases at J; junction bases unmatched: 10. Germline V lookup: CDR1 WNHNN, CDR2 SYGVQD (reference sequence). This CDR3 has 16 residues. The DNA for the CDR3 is TGCGCCAGCAGTGAGCTCCCGGGACAGGGGGGTTTGGAGCAGTACTTC. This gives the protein CASSELPGQGGLEQYF.

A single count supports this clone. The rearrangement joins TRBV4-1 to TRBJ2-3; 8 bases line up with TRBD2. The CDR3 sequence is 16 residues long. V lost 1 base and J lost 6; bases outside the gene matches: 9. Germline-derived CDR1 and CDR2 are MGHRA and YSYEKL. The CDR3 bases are TGCGCCAGCAGCCAAGCGATAGCGGGGCCGCGGGATACGCAGTATTTT. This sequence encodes CASSQAIAGPRDTQYF.

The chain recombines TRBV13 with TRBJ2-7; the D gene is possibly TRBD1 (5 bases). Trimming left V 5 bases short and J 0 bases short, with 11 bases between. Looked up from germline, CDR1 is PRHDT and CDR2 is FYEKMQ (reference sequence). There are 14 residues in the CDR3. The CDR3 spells CASSQRQSSYEQYF. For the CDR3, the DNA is TGTGCCAGCAGCCAACGACAGAGCTCCTACGAGCAGTACTTC.

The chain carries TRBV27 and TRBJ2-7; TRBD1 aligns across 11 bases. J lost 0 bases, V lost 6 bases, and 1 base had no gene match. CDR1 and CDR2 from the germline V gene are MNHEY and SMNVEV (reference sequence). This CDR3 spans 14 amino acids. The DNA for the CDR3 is TGTGCCAGCAGGGGGACAGGGGGCTCCTACGAGCAGTACTTC. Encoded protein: CASRGTGGSYEQYF.

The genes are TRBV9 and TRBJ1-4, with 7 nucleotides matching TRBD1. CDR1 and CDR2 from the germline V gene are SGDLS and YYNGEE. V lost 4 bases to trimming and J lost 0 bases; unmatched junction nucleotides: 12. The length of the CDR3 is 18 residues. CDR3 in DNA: TGTGCCAGCAGCCCGGGGCAGGGGGGTACTTCAACTAATGAAAAACTGTTTTTT. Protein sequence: CASSPGQGGTSTNEKLFF. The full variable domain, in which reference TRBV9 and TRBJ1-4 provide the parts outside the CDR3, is DSGVTQTPKHLITATGQRVTLRCSPRSGDLSVYWYQQSLDQGLQFLIQYYNGEERAKGNILERFSAQQFPDLHSELNLSSLELGDSALYFCASSPGQGGTSTNEKLFFGSGTQLSVL.

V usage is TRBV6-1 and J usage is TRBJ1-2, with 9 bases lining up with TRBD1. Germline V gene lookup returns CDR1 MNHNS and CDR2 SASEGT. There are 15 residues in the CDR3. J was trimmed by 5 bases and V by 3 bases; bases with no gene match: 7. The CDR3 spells CASSDTGGLWYGYTF. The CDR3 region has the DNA TGTGCCAGCAGTGATACAGGGGGCTTATGGTATGGCTACACCTTC.

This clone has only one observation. CDR3 loop: CSVLKREASSYNEQFF. The CDR3 nucleotides are TGCAGCGTTCTTAAGCGGGAGGCCTCCTCCTACAATGAGCAGTTCTTC. V and J are TRBV29-1 and TRBJ2-1; 9 bases are shared with TRBD2. In germline, CDR1 is SQVTM, CDR2 ANQGSEA. V dropped 5 bases and J dropped 0; count of bases not matched to a gene: 8. There are 16 residues in the CDR3.

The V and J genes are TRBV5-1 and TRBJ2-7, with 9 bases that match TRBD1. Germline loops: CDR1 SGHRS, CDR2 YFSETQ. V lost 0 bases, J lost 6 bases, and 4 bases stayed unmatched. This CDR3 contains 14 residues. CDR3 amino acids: CASSLGDRVGEQYF. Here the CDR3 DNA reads TGCGCCAGCAGCTTGGGGGACAGGGTCGGCGAGCAGTACTTC.

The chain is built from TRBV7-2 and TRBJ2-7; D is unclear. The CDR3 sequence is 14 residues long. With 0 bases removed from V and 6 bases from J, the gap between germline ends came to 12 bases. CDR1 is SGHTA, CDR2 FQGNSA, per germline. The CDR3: CASSLARPPGEQYF. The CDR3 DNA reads TGTGCCAGCAGCTTAGCACGGCCGCCGGGCGAGCAGTACTTC.

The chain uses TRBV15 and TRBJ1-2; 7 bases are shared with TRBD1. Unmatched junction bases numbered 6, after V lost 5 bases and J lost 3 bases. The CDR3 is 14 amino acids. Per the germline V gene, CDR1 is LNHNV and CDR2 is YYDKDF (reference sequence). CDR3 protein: CATSVPTGDYGYTF. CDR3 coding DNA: TGTGCCACCAGCGTTCCTACAGGGGACTATGGCTACACCTTC.

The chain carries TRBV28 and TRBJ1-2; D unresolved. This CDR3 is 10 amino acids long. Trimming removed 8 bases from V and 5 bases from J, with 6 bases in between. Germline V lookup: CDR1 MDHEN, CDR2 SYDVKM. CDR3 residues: CASGSYGYTF. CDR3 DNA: TGTGCCAGCGGCAGTTATGGCTACACCTTC.

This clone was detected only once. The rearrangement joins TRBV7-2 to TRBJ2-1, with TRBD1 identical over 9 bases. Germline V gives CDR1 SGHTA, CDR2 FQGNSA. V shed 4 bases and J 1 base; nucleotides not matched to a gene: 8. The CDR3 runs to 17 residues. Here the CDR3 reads CASSSGGGTGSYNEQFF. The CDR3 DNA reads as TGTGCCAGCAGCTCTGGAGGAGGGACAGGGTCCTACAATGAGCAGTTCTTC.